The T cell receptor beta chain described here comes from a study of blood T cells in healthy people across ages. For the study at large: Researchers report that template switching captured about one barcoded beta molecule per two T cells.

The CDR3 runs to 15 residues. Germline V gene data show CDR1 as SNHLY and CDR2 as FYNNEI. Trimming took 6 bases from V and 4 from J, leaving 18 bases between them. A second PCR, run for 7 to 11 cycles, used a sample-barcoded 5' primer plus a J-beta primer mix. Every molecule of cDNA carried a tag from a template-switch adaptor with 12 random nucleotides. TCRdb analysed the 5' RACE reads with MiXCR anew, one entry per CDR3 protein. The sample includes some 760,000 distinct CDR3 sequences, 20% to 25% seen only once; the top ten take 9.4%. This clonotype came up a few times. These records were also assigned to another study, of T cells of mothers and their children. As that report states: Mothers gave over 10 million TCR beta CDR3 reads each, and children 2.5 million to 3.5 million each.

Sequences were obtained from blood. The chain combines TRBV2 with TRBJ1-2, with D tentatively TRBD1 (6 bases). The source of this sequence is a boy aged 5-17 years in good health. CDR3 in amino acids: CASRGRTETIYGYTF. In DNA, the CDR3 is TGTGCCAGCAGGGGAAGGACAGAGACGATCTATGGCTACACCTTC.